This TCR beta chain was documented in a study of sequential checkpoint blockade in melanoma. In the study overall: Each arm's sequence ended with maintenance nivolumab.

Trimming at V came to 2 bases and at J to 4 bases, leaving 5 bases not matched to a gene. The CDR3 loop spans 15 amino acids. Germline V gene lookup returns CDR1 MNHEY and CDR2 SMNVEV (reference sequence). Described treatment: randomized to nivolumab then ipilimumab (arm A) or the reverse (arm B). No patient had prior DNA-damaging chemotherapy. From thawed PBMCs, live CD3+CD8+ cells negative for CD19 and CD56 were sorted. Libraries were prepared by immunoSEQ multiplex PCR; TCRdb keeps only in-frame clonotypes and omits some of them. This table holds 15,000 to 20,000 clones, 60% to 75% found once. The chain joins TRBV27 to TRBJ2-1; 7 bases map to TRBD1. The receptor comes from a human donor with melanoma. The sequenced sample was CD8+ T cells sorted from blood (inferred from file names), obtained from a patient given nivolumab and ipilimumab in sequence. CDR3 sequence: CASSLSGTVYNEQFF. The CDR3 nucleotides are TGTGCCAGCAGTTTAAGTGGGACAGTTTACAATGAGCAGTTCTTC.